This TCR beta chain originates from a study of radiotherapy plus CTLA-4 blockade in lung cancer. Study-level background: The study recorded objective responses in roughly 20% of patients and disease control in 25% to 35%.

The CDR3 is 15 residues long. Germline CDR1 is MGHRA and CDR2 is YSYEKL. V gave up 1 base and J gave up 4 bases; unmatched junction bases: 3. The table came from immunoSEQ multiplex PCR; TCRdb's copy has only in-frame clones and leaves some out. The data show 25,000 to 35,000 clones, roughly three quarters seen once. This receptor was obtained from a human donor with non-small cell lung cancer that progressed on radiotherapy plus ipilimumab. The input for sequencing was peripheral blood, taken from a patient treated with radiotherapy plus ipilimumab. V is TRBV4-1 and J is TRBJ2-7; 11 bases fit TRBD2. As DNA, the CDR3 is TGCGCCAGCAGCCAAGCCACTAGCGGGAGTTACGAGCAGTACTTC. It translates to CASSQATSGSYEQYF.